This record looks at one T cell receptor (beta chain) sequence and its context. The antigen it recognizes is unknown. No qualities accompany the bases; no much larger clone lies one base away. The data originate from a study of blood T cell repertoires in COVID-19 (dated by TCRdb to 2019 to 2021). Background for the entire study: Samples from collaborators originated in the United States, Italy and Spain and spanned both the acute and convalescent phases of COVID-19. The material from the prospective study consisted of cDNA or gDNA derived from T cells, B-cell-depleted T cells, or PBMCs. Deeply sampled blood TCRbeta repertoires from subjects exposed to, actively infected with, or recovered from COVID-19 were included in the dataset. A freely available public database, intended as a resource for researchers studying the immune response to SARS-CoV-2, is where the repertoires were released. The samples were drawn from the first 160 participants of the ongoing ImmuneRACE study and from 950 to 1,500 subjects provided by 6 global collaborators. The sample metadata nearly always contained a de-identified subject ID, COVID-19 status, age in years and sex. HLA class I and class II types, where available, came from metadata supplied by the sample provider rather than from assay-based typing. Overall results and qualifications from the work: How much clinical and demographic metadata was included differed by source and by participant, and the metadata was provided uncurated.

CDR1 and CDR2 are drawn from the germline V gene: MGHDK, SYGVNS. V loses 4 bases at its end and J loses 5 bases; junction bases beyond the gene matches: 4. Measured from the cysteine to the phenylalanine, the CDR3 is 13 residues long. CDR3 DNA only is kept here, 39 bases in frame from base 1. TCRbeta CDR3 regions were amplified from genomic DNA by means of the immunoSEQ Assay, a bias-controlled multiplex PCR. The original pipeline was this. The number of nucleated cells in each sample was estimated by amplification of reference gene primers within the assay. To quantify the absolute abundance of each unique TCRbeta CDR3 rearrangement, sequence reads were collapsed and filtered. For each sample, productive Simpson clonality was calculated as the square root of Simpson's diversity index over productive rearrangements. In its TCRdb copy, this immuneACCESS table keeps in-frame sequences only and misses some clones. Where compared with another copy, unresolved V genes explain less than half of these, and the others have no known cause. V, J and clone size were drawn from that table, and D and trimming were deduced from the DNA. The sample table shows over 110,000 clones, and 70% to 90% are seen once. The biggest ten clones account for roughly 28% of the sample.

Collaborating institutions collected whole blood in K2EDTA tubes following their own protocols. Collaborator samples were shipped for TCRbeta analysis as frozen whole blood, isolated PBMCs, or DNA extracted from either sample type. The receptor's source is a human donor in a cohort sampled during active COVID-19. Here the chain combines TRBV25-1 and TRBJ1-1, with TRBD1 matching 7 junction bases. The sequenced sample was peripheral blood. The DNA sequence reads TGTGCCAGCAGTGGACAGGGTGGGACTGAAGCTTTCTTT. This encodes CASSGQGGTEAFF.